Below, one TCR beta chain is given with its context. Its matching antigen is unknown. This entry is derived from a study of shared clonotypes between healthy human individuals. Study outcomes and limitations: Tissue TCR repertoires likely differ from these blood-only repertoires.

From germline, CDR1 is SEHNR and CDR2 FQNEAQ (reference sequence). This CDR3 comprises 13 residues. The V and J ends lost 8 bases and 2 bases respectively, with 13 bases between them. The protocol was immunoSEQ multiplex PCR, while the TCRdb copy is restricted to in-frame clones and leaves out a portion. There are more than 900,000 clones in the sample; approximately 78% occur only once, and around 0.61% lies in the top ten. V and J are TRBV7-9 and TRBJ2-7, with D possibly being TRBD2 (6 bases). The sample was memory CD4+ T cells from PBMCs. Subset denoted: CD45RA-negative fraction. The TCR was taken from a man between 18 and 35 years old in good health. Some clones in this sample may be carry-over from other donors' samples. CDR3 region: CASALGSAYEQYF. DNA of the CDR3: TGTGCCAGCGCCCTCGGGAGCGCCTACGAGCAGTACTTC.